This TCR beta chain was profiled in a study of cytomegalovirus exposure and HLA in healthy donors (dated by TCRdb to 2016 to 2017). With regard to the full study: An earlier analysis of approximately 640 of the donors reported more than 250 Gb of sequence data and more than 90 million unique TCR beta sequences from 150 million to 200 million T cells. The T cell repertoires of several hundred subjects were profiled by immunosequencing and related to cytomegalovirus serostatus. Alongside the repertoire data, information on donor age, sex, ethnicity and CMV serostatus was compiled. Typing coverage varied by locus: roughly 629-640 donors for A, B, C, DRB1 and DQB1; approximately 500 for DQA1; approximately 570 for DPA1; around 490 for DPB1. Roughly 290 gigabases of sequencing data and around 90 million unique TCR sequences made up an early release that covered around 640 HLA-typed donors. HLA typing covered class I and class II loci at four-digit resolution. The study combined high-throughput TCR immunosequencing, statistical association of individual TCRs with disease status, and machine learning to predict cytomegalovirus infection status. A later analysis re-analyzed previously published TCR beta repertoires from 666 donors and added high-resolution HLA genotyping to study TCR occurrence patterns. Along with the approximately 700-subject first cohort, a separate validation cohort of over a hundred different subjects was used. Five DR-DQ haplotypes were handled as single units for association and clustering because linkage in the cohort was strong. Among roughly 400 genotyped donors of the cohort, an average of approximately 240,000 unique TCR beta nucleotide sequences was sequenced per donor, of which 15% to 20% were non-productive. The study was designed to test whether signatures of past pathogen exposure could be identified by cataloging public T cell receptors. In a later genetic analysis, genome-wide SNP genotypes for about 60% of the 666 donors were used, and that subset was treated as a discovery cohort. The genetic ancestry cluster associated with self-reported Caucasian donors included 65% to 90% of the roughly 400 genotyped donors. In an earlier analysis of a few hundred of the donors, high-throughput TCR beta sequencing was used to judge whether each TCR beta V gene segment behaved as functional or pseudogenic. In the later analysis, no new phenotypic data were used to find candidate immune exposures; instead, reliance was placed on TCR beta sequences and their occurrence across donors. Every discovery cohort repertoire had been produced on one sequencing platform.

The paper as a whole reports these results and caveats: In vitro tests confirmed that a few of the cytomegalovirus-associated TCR beta chains recognize cytomegalovirus antigens. Presence/absence analyses assumed roughly uniform sequencing depth across donors, an assumption that may not hold. A later analysis associated 15,000 to 20,000 TCR beta sequences with specific HLA alleles at a false discovery rate of 0.05. Assigning TCR associations to individual alleles was difficult when HLA alleles, especially DR and DQ, strongly co-occurred. A later analysis found that HLA-associated TCR beta chains were more clonally expanded and had lower generation probabilities than equally common non-associated chains. Because some donors lacked HLA typing at each locus, the association tests relied only on the typed subset. In a later genetic analysis, a missense DCLRE1C variant was associated with V-gene and J-gene trimming of TCR beta chains, and the association was replicated in an independent cohort. Linkage disequilibrium might explain the correlated functional status among segregating V segments, but an unknown experimental factor could not be excluded. Immune exposure information for the cohort was limited to CMV serostatus. Some IMGT-functional V segments, including TRBV6-2 and TRBV6-3, could not be told apart with the 87-base-pair reads, so those segments were excluded. A cluster of highly shared sequence variants was judged likely to be a technical artifact of the sequencing pipeline. According to a later genetic analysis, donors in an Asian-associated ancestry cluster had fewer N-insertions in productive TCRs than the roughly 670-donor mean. In the study, around 150 TCR beta chains were listed as associated with cytomegalovirus. Broadly in line with IMGT annotations, most TCR beta V segments showed up in productive rearrangements about 87% or about 30% of the time in an earlier analysis of several hundred of the donors. In a later analysis, the rate of TCR association differed among HLA loci, with DRB1 alleles having the most associated TCRs and HLA-C alleles having the fewest. A further reported finding was that TCR beta sequences accurately predicted the HLA-A and HLA-B alleles for most subjects in the first cohort. Because counts were too low, more than 15 rarely observed V segments, including chromosome 9 orphons, were excluded from the earlier analysis of roughly 580 of the donors. The classifier was reported to diagnose cytomegalovirus status with high specificity and sensitivity in both the original and validation cohorts. According to a later analysis, parvovirus B19, influenza, CMV and Epstein-Barr virus appeared linked to several top co-occurrence clusters. In a later analysis, most CMV-associated TCR beta chains were found to appear HLA-restricted, with HLA associations seemingly driven largely by CMV exposure. The authors suggested that the approach could potentially be extended to other disease states and immunological phenotypes. The cohort was sequenced for TCR beta chains only, and without alpha or paired-chain data the features that could be detected were limited. Most TCR sequences were seen in very few donors, while some public TCRs were found in many individuals.

For this chain, trimming is 3 bases at the V end and 2 bases at the J end, and the number of junction bases without a gene match is 3. As encoded in the germline V gene, CDR1 is MDHEN while CDR2 is SYDVKM. The cysteine opens and the phenylalanine closes a CDR3 of 16 amino acids. Of the read, only the CDR3 DNA is kept; its 48 bases are in frame from base 1. In total, approximately 610 healthy bone marrow donors made up the cohort. Cohort members were all nominally healthy when sampled, although unrecorded immune exposures were likely present. The donor tested CMV seropositive and was one of the 289 seropositive cohort members. A peripheral blood sample was collected from each donor, and TCR beta sequencing was performed on peripheral blood mononuclear cells. Genomic DNA extraction from the blood cell samples was performed with the Qiagen DNeasy Blood Extraction Kit. About this clone itself: The clone's antigen remains unknown. The record has no base qualities; no much larger clone is one base away.

The receptor library was made with the immunoSEQ multiplex PCR assay. The multiplex PCR relied on a mix of 60 forward primers for TCR Vbeta segments and 13 reverse primers for TCR Jbeta segments. Amplification of the CDR3 region of rearranged TCR beta genes was performed with a multiplex PCR assay on genomic DNA. The Illumina HiSeq System was used to sequence the amplified TCR beta libraries as 87-base-pair reads. In the original analysis: A later analysis tallied roughly 76 million unique TCR beta chains across the 640 or so repertoires, and approximately 9.9 million of those chains were shared by two or more donors. Raw reads were error-corrected and collapsed into unique sequences by a nearest-neighbor algorithm in which closely related sequences were merged to remove PCR and sequencing errors. Alignment of CDR3 sequences to IMGT reference sequences was used to assign V, D and J gene segments. Each retained sequence needed at least a six-nucleotide match to both a V gene segment and a J gene segment. Rearrangements were called productive when the CDR3 lacked stop codons and stayed in frame with V and J; all others were non-productive. Following IMGT convention, CDR3 was defined as the stretch from the second conserved V-encoded cysteine to the conserved J-encoded phenylalanine. The earlier analysis of roughly 590 of the donors excluded sequences that lacked an unambiguous match to a single V gene segment. In an earlier analysis of about 590 of the donors, a V segment was called functional when productive rearrangements were above 56.7%, and segregating when the standard deviation between donors exceeded 5%. To diagnose cytomegalovirus status from the catalog of TCR beta chain sequences, a statistical classification framework was built. In a later analysis, TCR nucleotide sequences were compared against IMGT/GENE-DB human TR gene sequences so that V and J genes could be assigned. The TCRdist pipeline was used in a later analysis to assign CDR3 sequences and most-parsimonious VDJ recombination scenarios. A later analysis defined each TCR beta chain by its CDR3 amino acid sequence plus V-gene family, and excluded reads lacking a unique V-gene family. A later analysis removed 450 to 600 highly shared, low-generation-probability nucleotide sequences to deal with suspected cross-contamination and a sequencing artifact. In a later analysis, a clonal expansion index for each public chain was calculated from normalized within-repertoire ranks of inferred template counts. A later analysis computed generation probabilities with a VDJ recombination model fitted to out-of-frame rearrangements, and checked the results against IGoR. Hypergeometric tests were used in a later analysis to score TCR-TCR, TCR-HLA and TCR-CMV co-occurrence, with a repertoire-size bias correction applied to the TCR pairs. In a later analysis, false discovery rates were estimated by permuting HLA or CMV assignments 20 times. In a later analysis, co-occurring TCRs were grouped using DBSCAN, and TCRdist sequence similarity was added for clustering within HLA-allele-positive subsets. Co-occurrence clustering excluded repertoires with fewer than 30,000 or more than 120,000 public chains, plus five with anomalous nucleotide sharing. The clones in this table, taken by TCRdb from immuneACCESS, are in-frame only. Not every clone is retained; where verified, under half of the shortfall comes from an unresolved V gene, and the cause of the rest is unknown. V and J calls and clone size come straight from that table; D and trimming were deduced from the DNA. Counted in this sample were some 160,000 clones; 65% to 85% of them appeared once. 6.3% of the sample is taken by the ten largest.

Recombination connected TRBV28 to TRBJ1-6; 8 middle bases align to TRBD1. The material sequenced was PBMCs. The source is a male donor in good health and CMV-seropositive. The sequence in DNA is TGTGCCAGCAGTTTCCAGGGGGCGACCTATAATTCACCCCTCCACTTT. It translates as CASSFQGATYNSPLHF.